Presented here are 18 T cell receptor beta chains from one specimen sequenced in a study of patients and donors after allogeneic stem cell transplantation. TCRdb reanalysed the RT-PCR reads using MiXCR and keeps one entry per CDR3 protein. The repertoire holds about 230,000 distinct CDR3 sequences, with roughly 14% as singletons. Material: blood, either unsorted or a sorted T cell fraction (not recorded which). The receptors stem from a human donor who was either an allogeneic HSCT recipient or a stem cell or donor lymphocyte infusion donor (not recorded which). It is not recorded whose cells these are; they may come from a transplant donor.

V usage is TRBV5-1 and J usage is TRBJ2-3; either TRBD1 or TRBD2 may fit D (5 bases each). CDR3 size: 17 residues. CDR1 and CDR2 (germline): SGHRS, YFSETQ. V lost 4 bases and J lost 5, with 23 bases in between. As DNA, the CDR3 is TGCGCCAGCAGCCCCGACTATGGCAGGGAGCGGCAAGATACGCAGTATTTT. Encoded protein: CASSPDYGRERQDTQYF.

The chain uses TRBV5-1 and TRBJ2-5; D is ambiguous. CDR1 SGHRS and CDR2 YFSETQ come from the germline V gene. The CDR3 length is 14 residues. The V end was cut by 2 bases, the J end by 2 bases, with 10 bases between. CDR3: CASSFKQPQETQYF. The CDR3 nucleotides are TGCGCCAGCAGCTTCAAACAGCCGCAAGAGACCCAGTACTTC.

V usage is TRBV6-1 and J usage is TRBJ2-7; D possibly uses TRBD1 or TRBD2 (5 bases each). The ends were cut back, 4 bases at V and 0 bases at J, with 19 bases in the middle. The CDR3 has 17 amino acids. Germline V lookup: CDR1 MNHNS, CDR2 SASEGT. Here the CDR3 DNA reads TGTGCCAGCAGTGTCCGTTCGTGGGGGACCTCCTCCTACGAGCAGTACTTC. Amino acids: CASSVRSWGTSSYEQYF.

The genes are TRBV25-1 and TRBJ2-5; D gene unclear. Germline V CDR1 and CDR2: MGHDK, SYGVNS. V lost 2 bases, J lost 1 base, and 26 bases lay in between. This CDR3 is 20 amino acids long. CDR3 DNA sequence: TGTGCCAGCAGTGAACCCGGCTCTCAGTTCGGCAGAATAATCCAAGAGACCCAGTACTTC. Protein: CASSEPGSQFGRIIQETQYF.

This clonotype was seen more than once but under ten times. The rearrangement uses TRBV20-1 and TRBJ1-2; D might be TRBD1 (5 bases). The CDR3 length is 15 residues. Germline CDR1 reads DFQATT; CDR2 reads SNEGSKA (reference sequence). The V end lost 2 bases, the J end lost 3 bases, and 16 bases lay between the germline ends. CDR3: CSARSVGKGDYGYTF. The CDR3 DNA reads TGCAGTGCTAGAAGTGTCGGGAAAGGGGACTATGGCTACACCTTC.

V is TRBV12-3 or TRBV12-4 and J is TRBJ2-1; 11 bases agree with TRBD2. There are 15 residues in the CDR3. V dropped 5 bases and J dropped 7; count of bases not matched to a gene: 7. CDR3 bases: TGTGCCAGCAGTGAACTAGCGGGAGTTCAGAATGAGCAGTTCTTC. Translating it yields CASSELAGVQNEQFF.

This clonotype was seen repeatedly, ten times or more. The V and J genes are TRBV12-3 or TRBV12-4 and TRBJ2-7, with D perhaps TRBD2 (5 bases). The CDR3 runs 11 residues. V lost 1 base to trimming and J lost 11 bases, with 9 bases between them. The CDR3: CASSLGTEEYF. The CDR3 DNA reads TGTGCCAGCAGTTTAGGGACTGAAGAGTACTTC.

The chain recombines TRBV19 with TRBJ2-1; possibly TRBD1 or TRBD2 for D (5 bases each). The CDR3 has 16 amino acids. CDR1 and CDR2 (germline): LNHDA, SQIVND (reference sequence). Trimming shortened V by 6 bases and J by 0 bases, and 15 bases separated the two germline ends. This chain's CDR3 is CASRTYGGSSYNEQFF. CDR3 DNA: TGTGCCAGTAGGACATATGGGGGAAGCTCCTACAATGAGCAGTTCTTC.

This clonotype has only a few counts. V usage is TRBV20-1 and J usage is TRBJ1-2, with TRBD1 identical over 10 bases. V gave up 6 bases and J gave up 7 bases; unmatched junction bases: 5. Per the germline V gene, CDR1 is DFQATT and CDR2 is SNEGSKA (reference sequence). The CDR3 has 12 residues. The CDR3 here is CSARQGAFGYTF. In DNA form, the CDR3 reads TGCAGTGCAAGACAGGGGGCTTTTGGCTACACCTTC.

In this sample, this clonotype turned up a few times. V usage is TRBV10-1 and J usage is TRBJ1-5; 10 bases agree with TRBD1. The V and J ends lost 3 bases and 1 base, in that order; junction bases with no gene match: 3. The CDR3 runs 16 residues. CDR1 is WNHNN and CDR2 is SYGVQD in the germline V gene (reference sequence). This CDR3 reads CASSEWDRGSNQPQHF. The CDR3 coding sequence is TGCGCCAGCAGTGAATGGGACAGGGGAAGCAATCAGCCCCAGCATTTT.

This clonotype was seen a few times. Here the CDR3 reads CASSMSRGRNQPQHF. CDR3 coding DNA: TGTGCCAGTAGTATGTCGAGGGGGAGAAATCAGCCCCAGCATTTT. The rearrangement links TRBV19 to TRBJ1-5; D might be TRBD1 (6 bases). This CDR3 is built from 15 residues. The V end was cut by 3 bases, the J end by 4 bases, with 13 bases between. The germline CDR1 and CDR2 sequences are LNHDA and SQIVND (reference sequence).

Only a few counts were recorded for this clonotype. The J gene is TRBJ1-1, the V gene TRBV6-1; maybe TRBD1 (6 bases). CDR1 is MNHNS and CDR2 is SASEGT in the germline V gene. The CDR3 is made up of 15 amino acids. Trimming removed 10 bases at V and 1 base at J, with 19 bases between. The DNA for the CDR3 is TGTGCCACCACGTCGGTTGGGGGCAGGAACACTGAAGCTTTCTTT. Residues: CATTSVGGRNTEAFF.

This clonotype came up many times. The chain carries TRBV25-1 and TRBJ1-5; 7 bases are a match to TRBD1. The CDR3 covers 17 residues. Trimming took 6 bases from V and 0 from J; bases not matched to a gene: 11. Germline V gene sequence: CDR1 MGHDK, CDR2 SYGVNS. CDR3 sequence: CASSNRDSDNSNQPQHF. In DNA form, the CDR3 reads TGTGCCAGCAGCAACCGGGACAGTGATAATAGCAATCAGCCCCAGCATTTT.

Ten or more counts support this clonotype. CDR3 loop: CSVERQFEAFF. In DNA, the CDR3 is TGCAGCGTTGAGAGACAATTTGAAGCTTTCTTT. The chain carries TRBV29-1 and TRBJ1-1; D remains unclear. With 3 bases removed from V and 7 bases from J, the gap between germline ends came to 9 bases. The CDR3 has 11 amino acids. CDR1 is SQVTM, CDR2 ANQGSEA, per germline.

This clonotype was counted a few times. The chain is built from TRBV20-1 and TRBJ1-2; the D gene is possibly TRBD1 (6 bases). Between the trimmed V and J ends, which lost 5 bases and 4 bases, there was a span of 14 bases. Germline V CDR1 and CDR2: DFQATT, SNEGSKA (reference sequence). This CDR3 is 13 amino acids long. CDR3 nucleotide sequence: TGCAGTGCTCAAGCAGGGGCAAGCTATGGCTACACCTTC. Protein sequence: CSAQAGASYGYTF.

This clonotype was counted once. CDR3 in amino acids: CASSSDRGQGDTQYF. CDR3 nucleotide sequence: TGTGCCAGCAGCTCGGACAGGGGGCAAGGGGATACGCAGTATTTT. The rearrangement links TRBV7-9 to TRBJ2-3; 11 bases align to TRBD1. The CDR3 consists of 15 residues. Germline V CDR1 and CDR2: SEHNR, FQNEAQ (reference sequence). V gave up 4 bases and J gave up 6 bases; unmatched junction bases: 6.

The rearrangement uses TRBV10-1 and TRBJ1-1, with TRBD1 identical over 7 bases. Germline V lookup: CDR1 WNHNN, CDR2 SYGVQD (reference sequence). The V segment lost 3 bases and the J segment 0 bases; nucleotides outside the gene matches: 7. The CDR3 runs to 16 residues. The CDR3 here is CASSDATGLLNTEAFF. CDR3 DNA sequence: TGCGCCAGCAGTGACGCGACAGGGCTTTTGAACACTGAAGCTTTCTTT.

This clonotype was seen only a few times. This chain links TRBV6-2 or TRBV6-3 with TRBJ2-7; D tentatively reads TRBD1 or TRBD2 (5 bases each). V was pared by 6 bases and J by 6 bases, with 18 bases between. Germline CDR1 MNHEY, CDR2 SVGEGT. CDR3 length: 14 amino acids. The CDR3 loop is CASRKRAGTGEQYF. Here the CDR3 DNA reads TGTGCCAGCAGGAAGAGGGCAGGGACGGGCGAGCAGTACTTC.